This T cell receptor (beta chain) was captured in a study of control samples from healthy donors and cancer patients. The data were produced by immunoSEQ multiplex PCR, yet TCRdb's version contains in-frame clones alone and is incomplete. The data show about 94,000 clones, with 75% to 95% seen just once and around 3.8% held by the top ten. This clone was picked up one time. CDR1 WNHNN and CDR2 SYGVQD come from the germline V gene (reference sequence). Trimming shortened V by 2 bases and J by 5 bases, and 10 bases separated the two germline ends. The CDR3 has 13 residues. Sequencing used blood. This clonotype was sampled from a woman aged 18-30 years in good health. The chain employs TRBV10-1 and TRBJ2-7; D unresolved. The CDR3 spells CASSEGQFNEQYF. For the CDR3, the DNA is TGCGCCAGCAGTGAGGGTCAGTTTAACGAGCAGTACTTC.